A single sample is the source of the 30 T cell receptor beta chains below, sequenced in a study of T cell responses to AZD1222 COVID-19 vaccine. The method was immunoSEQ multiplex PCR; TCRdb's version includes in-frame clones alone and lacks a portion of them. This repertoire shows roughly 78,000 clones, nearly 85% found once; its top ten account for 2.9%. This sample comprised peripheral blood, obtained on day 0 of AZD1222 vaccination. The receptors shown here come from an adult in good health.

This clone appeared once. The sample has other DNA sequences that encode this CDR3 too. CDR3 DNA: TGTGCCAGCTCACCCGGGACCCAAGAGACCCAGTACTTC. It specifies CASSPGTQETQYF. The chain links TRBV18 to TRBJ2-5; D may be TRBD1 or TRBD2 (5 bases each). The V end lost 3 bases, the J end lost 1 base, and 6 bases lay between the germline ends. Germline V CDR1 and CDR2: KGHSH, LQKENI. The CDR3 sequence is 13 residues long.

The chain is built from TRBV10-1 and TRBJ2-1; D might be TRBD2 (5 bases). The CDR3 has 14 amino acids. V lost 2 bases to trimming and J lost 10 bases, with 15 bases between them. In germline, CDR1 is WNHNN, CDR2 SYGVQD (reference sequence). For the CDR3, the DNA is TGCGCCAGCAGTGAGACGGCGGGTATGGGCGAGCAGTTCTTC. Amino acids: CASSETAGMGEQFF.

The V call is TRBV4-1, the J call TRBJ1-2; the match to TRBD1 covers 9 bases. Per the germline V gene, CDR1 is MGHRA and CDR2 is YSYEKL. This CDR3 has 16 amino acids. V shed 2 bases, J shed 6 bases, and the junction held 10 bases outside the gene matches. The CDR3 sequence is CASSQRSRDRANGYTF. The DNA for the CDR3 is TGCGCCAGCAGCCAACGCTCTCGGGACAGGGCCAATGGCTACACCTTC.

This clone was detected only a few times. This chain joins TRBV9 and TRBJ2-3; D is unresolved. The CDR3 length is 15 residues. Germline values: CDR1 SGDLS, CDR2 YYNGEE. Trimming took 0 bases from V and 2 from J, leaving 10 bases between them. For the CDR3, the DNA is TGTGCCAGCAGCGTAGAATGGTCGTTCACAGATACGCAGTATTTT. As protein: CASSVEWSFTDTQYF.

This sequence joins TRBV5-1 and TRBJ2-7; 7 bases align to TRBD1. Trimming removed 4 bases from V and 3 bases from J; junction bases left unmatched: 10. Germline loops: CDR1 SGHRS, CDR2 YFSETQ. CDR3 length: 15 residues. This chain's CDR3 is CASSVLQGTSYEQYF. The CDR3 DNA reads TGCGCCAGCAGCGTATTACAGGGGACGAGCTACGAGCAGTACTTC.

The V gene is TRBV7-3, the J gene TRBJ1-1; no clear D. The CDR3 length is 13 residues. V was pared by 2 bases and J by 1 base, with 5 bases between. The germline CDR1 and CDR2 sequences are SGHTA and FQGTGA. The CDR3 loop is CASSLEANTEAFF. The CDR3 nucleotides are TGTGCCAGCAGCTTAGAGGCGAACACTGAAGCTTTCTTT. Looking up the rest from reference TRBV7-3 and TRBJ1-1 gives the full variable domain: GAGVSQTPSNKVTEKGKYVELRCDPISGHTALYWYRQSLGQGPEFLIYFQGTGAADDSGLPNDRFFAVRPEGSVSTLKIQRTERGDSAVYLCASSLEANTEAFFGQGTRLTVV.

V gene TRBV6-5 combines with J gene TRBJ1-2, with 7 bases fitting TRBD1. The trim removed 4 bases at V and 3 bases at J, leaving 5 bases unmatched. CDR1 MNHEY and CDR2 SVGAGI come from the germline V gene. CDR3 size: 14 residues. The CDR3 protein is CASSLGQAHYGYTF. CDR3 bases: TGTGCCAGCAGTTTAGGACAGGCCCACTATGGCTACACCTTC.

J is TRBJ2-1 and V is TRBV4-3; a possible D gene is TRBD2 (5 bases). This CDR3 has 12 residues. Trimming stripped 0 bases from V and 10 bases from J, with 7 bases between. Germline lookup yields CDR1 LGHNA and CDR2 YSLEER. CDR3 bases: TGCGCCAGCAGCCAAGACAGCGGAGAGCAGTTCTTC. Its translation is CASSQDSGEQFF.

The rearrangement uses TRBV3-1 (or the pseudogene TRBV3-2) and TRBJ2-1; TRBD2 agrees at 8 bases. Germline trimming cut 2 bases from V and 5 bases from J; bases unmatched to any gene: 8. This CDR3 has 16 amino acids. CDR1 and CDR2 (germline): LGHDT, YNNKEL (reference sequence). The CDR3 sequence is CASSQTLTGGDNEQFF. CDR3 sequence (DNA): TGTGCCAGCAGCCAAACACTCACCGGGGGGGACAATGAGCAGTTCTTC.

The genes are TRBV4-1 and TRBJ1-2, with D unclear. V lost 1 base, J lost 6 bases, and 24 bases lay in between. Germline CDR1 MGHRA, CDR2 YSYEKL. CDR3 length: 18 residues. This CDR3 reads CASSQGSWLAAPGDGYTF. DNA for the CDR3: TGCGCCAGCAGCCAAGGAAGTTGGTTGGCAGCCCCTGGAGATGGCTACACCTTC.

The chain couples TRBV6-2 or TRBV6-3 to TRBJ1-4; 7 nucleotides line up with TRBD1. The CDR3 spans 15 residues. V gave up 0 bases and J gave up 8 bases; unmatched junction bases: 6. CDR1 MNHEY and CDR2 SVGEGT come from the germline V gene. CDR3 amino acids: CASSYSGTATEKLFF. The CDR3 DNA sequence: TGTGCCAGCAGTTACTCGGGGACAGCAACGGAAAAACTGTTTTTT.

CDR3 sequence: CASSLGLGTNYGYTF. The CDR3 nucleotides read TGTGCCAGCAGCTTAGGACTAGGGACTAACTATGGCTACACCTTC. The chain uses TRBV7-9 and TRBJ1-2, with D uncertain. Trimming took off 1 base at V and 0 bases at J, with 9 bases between the two ends. The CDR3 covers 15 residues. CDR1 SEHNR and CDR2 FQNEAQ come from the germline V gene (reference sequence).

The gene calls are TRBV6-1 and TRBJ2-4; D perhaps matches TRBD1 (5 bases). Germline V lookup: CDR1 MNHNS, CDR2 SASEGT. Trimming shortened V by 2 bases and J by 1 base, and 12 bases separated the two germline ends. The CDR3 contains 16 residues. CDR3 DNA: TGTGCCAGCAGTGAAAGTTCAGGGTTGGCCAAAAACATTCAGTACTTC. It specifies CASSESSGLAKNIQYF.

This clone was found a few times. The chain is built from TRBV13 and TRBJ1-6; D is unclear. Germline V CDR1 and CDR2: PRHDT, FYEKMQ (reference sequence). Trimming removed 6 bases at V and 5 bases at J, with 14 bases between. The CDR3 consists of 15 residues. The DNA of the CDR3 is TGTGCCAGCAGAGCTAGGCAGACCCATAATTCACCCCTCCACTTT. Its protein product is CASRARQTHNSPLHF.

The chain combines TRBV6-2 or TRBV6-3 with TRBJ1-6, with D possibly being TRBD1 (5 bases). Germline lookup yields CDR1 MNHEY and CDR2 SVGEGT. Trimming took off 2 bases at V and 8 bases at J, with 10 bases between the two ends. This CDR3 has 14 amino acids. In DNA, the CDR3 is TGTGCCAGCAGTTACAAAGGGGAAGATTCACCCCTCCACTTT. Its protein product is CASSYKGEDSPLHF.

This clone occurred once. V usage is TRBV5-1 and J usage is TRBJ1-6, with D unclear. Germline V gene lookup returns CDR1 SGHRS and CDR2 YFSETQ. The V gene lost 1 base and the J gene lost 8 bases, with 16 bases spanning the gap. This CDR3 has 16 residues. CDR3 loop: CASSLFGQSTDSPLHF. The CDR3, as DNA: TGCGCCAGCAGCTTGTTCGGCCAGTCGACCGATTCACCCCTCCACTTT.

The rearrangement links TRBV4-1 to TRBJ2-6, with D uncertain. V shed 5 bases and J shed 4 bases, with 9 bases lying between them. Germline CDR1 and CDR2: MGHRA and YSYEKL. The CDR3 is 14 residues long. CDR3 protein: CASSSAAGANVLTF. The CDR3 nucleotides read TGCGCCAGCAGCTCCGCCGCCGGGGCCAACGTCCTGACTTTC.

In this sample, this clone turned up a few times. This chain uses TRBV9 with TRBJ1-4; 8 positions agree with TRBD1. The CDR3 is made up of 15 amino acids. With V trimmed by 2 bases and J by 4 bases, 4 bases remained unmatched. Germline V lookup: CDR1 SGDLS, CDR2 YYNGEE. CDR3 nucleotides: TGTGCCAGCAGCGTGACAGGGGATGATAATGAAAAACTGTTTTTT. This gives the protein CASSVTGDDNEKLFF.

This chain links TRBV5-8 with TRBJ1-1; 9 bases agree with TRBD1. The CDR3 sequence is 15 residues long. Germline-derived CDR1 and CDR2 are SGHTS and YDEGEE. The V and J ends lost 6 bases and 5 bases, in that order; junction bases with no gene match: 11. For the CDR3, the DNA is TGTGCCAGCAACCTTATGGGACAGGGTGGGACTGAAGCTTTCTTT. Its protein is CASNLMGQGGTEAFF.

The chain has TRBV11-2 and TRBJ1-5; TRBD1 matches at 12 bases. Per germline, CDR1 SGHAT and CDR2 FQNNGV. Unmatched junction bases numbered 10, after V lost 5 bases and J lost 5 bases. The CDR3 is made up of 17 amino acids. CDR3 DNA sequence: TGTGCCAGCAGCCCTAGGGGAGGGACAGGGGGCGATCAGCCCCAGCATTTT. Its protein is CASSPRGGTGGDQPQHF.

The V gene is TRBV18, the J gene TRBJ2-7; tentative D call: TRBD2 (7 bases). CDR1 is KGHSH, CDR2 LQKENI, per germline. This CDR3 comprises 16 residues. The V and J ends lost 1 base and 0 bases respectively, with 13 bases between them. The CDR3 region has the DNA TGTGCCAGCTCACCACAGGCGGGGGCTAGCTCCTACGAGCAGTACTTC. As protein: CASSPQAGASSYEQYF.

The CDR3: CASSFNRDGGNTIYF. In DNA form, the CDR3 reads TGTGCCAGCAGTTTCAACCGGGACGGTGGAAACACCATATATTTT. V gene TRBV6-5 combines with J gene TRBJ1-3; D might be TRBD1 (5 bases). The CDR3 is 15 amino acids. Germline V CDR1 and CDR2: MNHEY, SVGAGI. V dropped 4 bases and J dropped 3 bases, with 13 bases sitting between them.

The J gene is TRBJ1-5, the V gene TRBV2, with D possibly matching TRBD1 (5 bases). In germline, CDR1 is SNHLY, CDR2 FYNNEI. The ends were cut back, 4 bases at V and 5 bases at J, with 12 bases in the middle. The CDR3 runs to 14 residues. Here the CDR3 DNA reads TGTGCCAGCAGTGGCCGACAGACCGATCAGCCCCAGCATTTT. Its translation: CASSGRQTDQPQHF.

The chain is built from TRBV5-5 and TRBJ2-2, with 12 bases that match TRBD2. The V and J ends lost 5 bases and 6 bases, in that order; junction bases with no gene match: 8. CDR1 and CDR2 (germline): SGHKS, YYEKEE (reference sequence). The CDR3 runs 16 residues. The CDR3 DNA sequence: TGTGCCAGCAGGCGTTCTAGCGGGGGGGCCCCCGGGGAGCTGTTTTTT. This translates into CASRRSSGGAPGELFF.

The V gene is TRBV9, the J gene TRBJ1-1, with unresolved D. The germline gives CDR1 SGDLS, CDR2 YYNGEE. V was cut by 2 bases and J by 8 bases, with 13 bases left in between. This CDR3 has 13 residues. CDR3 DNA sequence: TGTGCCAGCAGCGTCGACCTAGGACCCGAAGCTTTCTTT. Protein sequence: CASSVDLGPEAFF.

This clone was observed once. The J gene is TRBJ1-2, the V gene TRBV12-3 or TRBV12-4; possibly TRBD1 for D (6 bases). The ends were cut back, 5 bases at V and 4 bases at J, with 8 bases in the middle. The CDR3 has 12 residues. The CDR3 DNA follows: TGTGCCAGCAGTGCAGGGGCCTATGGCTACACCTTC. Encoded protein: CASSAGAYGYTF.

DNA of the CDR3: TGTGCCTGGAGTCATAATAGCAATCAGCCCCAGCATTTT. It codes for CAWSHNSNQPQHF. V and J are TRBV30 and TRBJ1-5; D unclear. The germline gives CDR1 GTSNPN, CDR2 SVGIG (reference sequence). The CDR3 is 13 residues long. V was pared by 2 bases and J by 0 bases, with 5 bases between.

This clone was observed once. The V gene is TRBV3-1 (or the pseudogene TRBV3-2), the J gene TRBJ2-3; 7 nucleotides line up with TRBD2. V dropped 3 bases and J dropped 1; count of bases not matched to a gene: 19. CDR3 length: 20 amino acids. CDR1 LGHDT and CDR2 YNNKEL come from the germline V gene (reference sequence). As DNA, the CDR3 is TGTGCCAGCAGCCACTCGACCCGAGAGGGCCTGGGGAGGGGCACAGATACGCAGTATTTT. Translation gives CASSHSTREGLGRGTDTQYF.

This clone appeared a few times. This chain joins TRBV7-9 and TRBJ2-1; 12 nucleotides line up with TRBD2. The CDR3 runs 19 residues. V shed 1 base and J 4 bases; nucleotides not matched to a gene: 11. In germline, CDR1 is SEHNR, CDR2 FQNEAQ (reference sequence). This chain's CDR3 is CASSLGGLGLAGGYNEQFF. CDR3 nucleotides: TGTGCCAGCAGCTTAGGAGGGCTGGGACTAGCGGGCGGATACAATGAGCAGTTCTTC.

This clone was seen more than once but under ten times. The chain carries TRBV5-4 and TRBJ2-3, with unresolved D. V lost 4 bases and J lost 5, with 20 bases in between. Germline CDR1 is SGHNT and CDR2 is YYREEE (reference sequence). The CDR3 runs to 16 residues. The CDR3 DNA is TGTGCCAGCAGCCGCCCGATTGGAGCGTCCGGAGATACGCAGTATTTT. Its translation: CASSRPIGASGDTQYF.